Below, 2 T cell receptor beta chains from the same sample are listed, as sequenced in a study of cytomegalovirus exposure and HLA in healthy donors. This table comes from immunoSEQ multiplex PCR, and its TCRdb copy is limited to in-frame clones, with some not included. This repertoire shows a few hundred thousand clones, around 90% found once; its top ten account for under 0.4%. The sequenced sample was PBMCs. The receptors originated from a woman aged 18-29 years in good health and CMV-seronegative.

The chain carries TRBV7-9 and TRBJ1-6; 11 bases align to TRBD1. CDR1 is SEHNR, CDR2 FQNEAQ, per germline (reference sequence). V was pared by 4 bases and J by 7 bases, with 9 bases of the junction left unmatched. CDR3 length: 17 amino acids. The CDR3 nucleotides are TGTGCCAGCAGCTCAGGACAGGGGGCTGATTCGAATTCACCCCTCCACTTT. Its protein is CASSSGQGADSNSPLHF.

The chain couples TRBV5-1 to TRBJ2-5; tentative D call: TRBD2 (5 bases). Trimming took off 4 bases at V and 1 base at J, with 14 bases between the two ends. Germline CDR1 and CDR2: SGHRS and YFSETQ. The CDR3 loop spans 15 amino acids. In nucleotides, the CDR3 is TGCGCCAGCAGCCCGGGAAGTTGGGGCCAAGAGACCCAGTACTTC. Protein: CASSPGSWGQETQYF.